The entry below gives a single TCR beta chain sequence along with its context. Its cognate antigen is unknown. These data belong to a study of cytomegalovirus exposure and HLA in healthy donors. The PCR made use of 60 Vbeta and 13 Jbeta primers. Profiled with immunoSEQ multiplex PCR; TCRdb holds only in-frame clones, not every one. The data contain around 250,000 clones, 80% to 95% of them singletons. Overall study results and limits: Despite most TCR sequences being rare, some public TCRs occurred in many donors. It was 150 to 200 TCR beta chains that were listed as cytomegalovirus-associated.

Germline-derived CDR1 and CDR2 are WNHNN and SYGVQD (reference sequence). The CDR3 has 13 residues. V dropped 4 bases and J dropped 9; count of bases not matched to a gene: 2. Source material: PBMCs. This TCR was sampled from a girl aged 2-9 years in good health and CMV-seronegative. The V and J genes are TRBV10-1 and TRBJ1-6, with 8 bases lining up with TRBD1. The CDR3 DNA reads TGCGCCAGCAGTGGAACAGGGGGTTCACCCCTCCACTTT. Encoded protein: CASSGTGGSPLHF.